This entry lists 4 T cell receptor beta chains sequenced from one sample in a study of blood T cell repertoires in COVID-19. Measured with immunoSEQ multiplex PCR; TCRdb has only the in-frame clones, and not every one. Of 350,000 or so clones listed, 70% to 90% were seen once; the top ten hold about 1.5%. Sequenced sample: peripheral blood. Receptors were obtained from a young woman with COVID-19, enrolled during active disease.

This clone was counted between two and nine times. The V gene is TRBV2, the J gene TRBJ1-6; D perhaps matches TRBD1 (6 bases). Germline CDR1 reads SNHLY; CDR2 reads FYNNEI. Deletions cut 6 bases from V and 4 bases from J, with 13 bases between. The CDR3 spans 15 residues. The CDR3 loop is CASRAGTPYNSPLHF. CDR3 bases: TGTGCCAGCAGGGCCGGGACACCTTATAATTCACCCCTCCACTTT. The whole variable domain, filled in from reference TRBV2 and TRBJ1-6, reads EPEVTQTPSHQVTQMGQEVILRCVPISNHLYFYWYRQILGQKVEFLVSFYNNEISEKSEIFDDQFSVERPDGSNFTLKIRSTKLEDSAMYFCASRAGTPYNSPLHFGNGTRLTVT.

The chain is built from TRBV4-3 and TRBJ2-1, with 8 bases that match TRBD2. Germline CDR1 is LGHNA and CDR2 is YSLEER. V trimming: 0 bases; J trimming: 3 bases; junction bases outside the gene matches: 4. The CDR3 contains 16 residues. This CDR3 reads CASSQDLAGNYNEQFF. The CDR3, as DNA: TGCGCCAGCAGCCAAGATTTAGCGGGGAACTACAATGAGCAGTTCTTC.

The chain links TRBV4-1 to TRBJ1-1, with D tentatively TRBD1 (6 bases). V was pared by 4 bases and J by 4 bases, with 16 bases between. The CDR3 has 15 amino acids. Germline V CDR1 and CDR2: MGHRA, YSYEKL. CDR3 coding DNA: TGCGCCAGCAGCCTTCCAGGGGCTGGGGGCACTGAAGCTTTCTTT. Its translation is CASSLPGAGGTEAFF.

Of note for this clone: At the DNA level, this CDR3 is encoded by other sequences in the same sample as well. This chain joins TRBV7-9 and TRBJ1-2, with a tentative D call TRBD1 (5 bases). This CDR3 is 12 amino acids long. Trimming left V 3 bases short and J 7 bases short, with 9 bases between. Germline V lookup: CDR1 SEHNR, CDR2 FQNEAQ (reference sequence). CDR3 loop: CASSFGAGGYTF. The CDR3 coding sequence is TGTGCCAGCAGCTTTGGGGCAGGTGGCTACACCTTC.